This is a list of T cell receptor beta chains from one sample in a study of regulatory T cells in long-lasting Graves disease. MiXCR, applied by TCRdb to the multiplex PCR reads, yields one record per CDR3 protein. The sample lists hundreds of thousands of distinct CDR3 sequences; about 20% were seen once. This material consisted of peripheral blood mononuclear cells (PBMCs), taken when the disease was refractory, from a patient treated with antithyroid drugs. The receptors originated from a female donor with Graves disease. The conserved cysteine and the conserved F or W are not part of the CDR3 here. The D gene is left open where the match is weak.

J,length,V,D,CDR3
TRBJ2-7,14,TRBV6-2/TRBV6-3,TRBD2,ASRNLGRETSYEQY
TRBJ2-7,13,TRBV7-2,.,ASSLVMGKSYEQY
TRBJ1-2,13,TRBV7-9,.,ASSLAGPNYYGYT
TRBJ1-1,11,TRBV28,.,ASNPTLNTEAF
TRBJ2-1,13,TRBV19,TRBD2,ASSLIAGTYNEQF
TRBJ1-1,14,TRBV3-1,.,ASSQERGLGNTEAF
TRBJ2-7,8,TRBV28,.,ASSKNEQY
TRBJ2-2,13,TRBV2,TRBD1,ASRFGTGGSGELF
TRBJ2-7,11,TRBV12-3/TRBV12-4,TRBD2,ASSVLAGGEQY
TRBJ2-1,16,TRBV28,TRBD2,ASSWGGLAGGPRNEQF
TRBJ2-6,15,TRBV7-9,.,ASSAPMGPSGANVLT
TRBJ1-1,12,TRBV6-1,.,ASRRVDKNTEAF
TRBJ1-2,12,TRBV10-2,.,ASSDGSFNYGYT
TRBJ1-2,11,TRBV28,.,ASSLLGQLGYT
TRBJ2-5,13,TRBV5-1,.,ASSLGSVFEETQY
TRBJ2-7,12,TRBV30,.,AWSTAGFSYEQY
TRBJ2-4,14,TRBV5-1,TRBD2,ASSRSGTLAKNIQY
TRBJ1-1,12,TRBV18,.,ASSPRQENTEAF
TRBJ1-3,14,TRBV5-8,TRBD1,ASSLPGTGAGNTIY
TRBJ1-1,14,TRBV6-2/TRBV6-3,TRBD1,ASSEAPTGGETEAF
TRBJ2-1,11,TRBV5-1,.,ASSLGMVNEQF
TRBJ2-7,13,TRBV7-2,TRBD1,ASSSPGQGVLEQY
TRBJ2-5,12,TRBV20-1,.,SARDRAKLETQY
TRBJ1-4,13,TRBV12-3/TRBV12-4,TRBD1,ASIVTGGANEKLF
TRBJ1-2,13,TRBV6-5,.,ASSYSISRGHGYT
TRBJ2-2,12,TRBV9,.,ASSVGRRAGELF
TRBJ2-2,12,TRBV5-1,.,ASRVGSLTGELF
TRBJ2-2,16,TRBV7-2,TRBD2,ASSWWTLAGAGTGELF
TRBJ2-7,12,TRBV7-8,.,ASSLEGSWYEQY
TRBJ2-7,13,TRBV5-1,.,ASSMAGAPSYEQY
TRBJ2-7,9,TRBV30,.,AVLQGYEQY
TRBJ2-7,14,TRBV19,.,ASSVTTVGTNYEQY
TRBJ2-4,13,TRBV6-5,.,ASSYSSLAKNIQY
TRBJ2-2,16,TRBV4-3,TRBD1,ASSQEYRQGAFTGELF
TRBJ1-1,13,TRBV5-1,TRBD1,ASSPRTGGNTEAF
TRBJ2-7,12,TRBV6-1,TRBD1,ASSVGTGPYEQY
TRBJ1-2,12,TRBV7-2,TRBD1,ASSLIGTGYGYT
TRBJ1-2,12,TRBV28,.,ASSFLANTYGYT
TRBJ2-3,14,TRBV28,.,ASSLIWTPGPDTQY
TRBJ2-2,13,TRBV5-5,.,ASSPDLGRNGELF
TRBJ1-5,13,TRBV28,.,ASSVNGQNNQPQH
TRBJ1-2,10,TRBV11-2,.,ASSFTAGGYT
TRBJ2-6,12,TRBV19,.,ATHRGSGANVLT
TRBJ2-7,11,TRBV24-1,TRBD2,ATSDLLAGEQY